This T cell receptor (beta chain) was documented in a study of shared clonotypes between healthy human individuals. The study, taken as a whole, reports: Sequencing of the sorted subsets was shown by rarefaction to be incomplete despite large depth. Among four donors, about 5% of naive CD4 clonotypes were found in common. Larger estimated richness was generally recorded for naive subsets relative to memory subsets.

For sorted subsets, 150 to 250 ng DNA per replicate equaled tens of thousands of T cell genomes. Some clones are missing from TCRdb's copy, which holds only in-frame ones; the method was immunoSEQ multiplex PCR. The top ten hold under 30% of the sample, which has some 740,000 clones, over 90% seen once. Naive CD8 cells comprised CD45RO-negative, CCR7-positively selected cells, excluding terminally differentiated effector memory CD45RA+ cells. CDR3 length: 16 amino acids. Trimming pared 3 bases from V and 8 bases from J, leaving 20 bases between. Germline CDR1 reads LNHNV; CDR2 reads YYDKDF (reference sequence). This clone was observed a single time. What it binds is not known.

This clonotype originated in a man aged 30 to 39 in good health. This chain uses TRBV15 with TRBJ2-1; D may be TRBD1 (6 bases). Sequences were obtained from naive CD8+ T cells sorted from blood. The CDR3 nucleotides read TGTGCCACCAGCAGGGTAGGGACAATTCTATTCTATGAGCAGTTCTTC. This translates into CATSRVGTILFYEQFF.